Sequencing of this T cell receptor beta chain was carried out in a study of Graves' ophthalmopathy and Graves' hyperthyroidism. Germline V gene sequence: CDR1 KGHSH, CDR2 LQKENI. V lost 4 bases and J 5 bases, leaving 11 bases between the germline ends. The CDR3 runs to 13 residues. This clonotype has ten or more counts. Its antigen is as yet unknown. Study-wide results and caveats: Most thyroid clonotypes expanded beyond 0.001 frequency were also found in blood.

The sequenced template was RNA, covering the TCR beta CDR3 region. Scientists carried out first-round RT-PCR using HTBI primers and then a second-round multiplex PCR. Via MiXCR, TCRdb re-called the multiplex PCR reads, giving one row per CDR3 protein. This table has 300,000 to 400,000 distinct CDR3 sequences, roughly 15% appearing once. No donor had other autoimmune disease, uncontrolled infection, pregnancy or lactation. Orbital computed tomography, together with clinical symptoms, serum thyroxine, TRAb and thyroid ultrasound, was used for diagnosis. The clonotype was recovered from an adult man with Graves' ophthalmopathy. The chain combines TRBV18 with TRBJ2-5; possibly TRBD2 for D (6 bases). Sequencing was carried out using peripheral blood. The CDR3 sequence is CASSLLARETQYF. The CDR3 nucleotides are TGTGCCAGCTCACTACTAGCTCGCGAGACCCAGTACTTC. Looking up the rest from reference TRBV18 and TRBJ2-5 gives the full variable domain: NAGVMQNPRHLVRRRGQEARLRCSPMKGHSHVYWYRQLPEEGLKFMVYLQKENIIDESGMPKERFSAEFPKEGPSILRIQQVVRGDSAAYFCASSLLARETQYFGPGTRLLVL.